This section outlines one T cell receptor (beta chain) sequence together with its context. What it binds is not known. The CDR3 totals 15 residues. The V gene end was trimmed by 5 bases and the J gene end by 7 bases; junction bases not matched to a gene: 11. The sample belongs to a study of regulatory T cells in long-lasting Graves disease. Overall study context: Positivity for TSH receptor antibodies plus over 5 years of antithyroid drugs meant persistent Graves' disease.

Regarding the study as a whole: Preferential use of TRBV28, TRBJ1-2 and TRBJ2-5 was seen in persistent disease. Those with persistent Graves' had less TCR diversity than newly diagnosed patients.

CDR3 regions were amplified by Arm-PCR using iRepertoire HTBI primers to build TCR beta libraries. MiXCR, applied by TCRdb to the multiplex PCR reads, yields one record per CDR3 protein. The table shows roughly 500,000 distinct CDR3 sequences, with 20% to 25% occurring only once. The time point is: persistent/refractory GD, antithyroid drugs over 5 years with positive TRAb. RNA extracted from PBMCs served as the sequencing template. An endocrinology department in Xi'an, China, recruited the patients. This receptor was taken from a female donor with Graves disease. This specimen was peripheral blood mononuclear cells (PBMCs), taken when the disease was refractory, from a patient treated with antithyroid drugs. The chain links TRBV12-3 or TRBV12-4 to TRBJ2-4, with TRBD2 identical over 7 bases. The CDR3 DNA is TGTGCCAGCAGTCCTAGCGGAGCATGGGGGAACATTCAGTACTTC. Its protein is CASSPSGAWGNIQYF.